The 30 T cell receptor beta chains below were found in one sample sequenced in a study of blood T cell repertoires in COVID-19. Generated by immunoSEQ multiplex PCR, the TCRdb table keeps only in-frame clones and is missing some. Here the sample spans fewer than 200,000 clones, around 67% being singletons. The sequenced sample consisted of peripheral blood. The receptors derive from an elderly woman with acute or convalescent COVID-19.

The chain links TRBV7-8 to TRBJ2-5; D is unresolved. The CDR3 has 15 residues. The V end was cut by 2 bases, the J end by 5 bases, with 15 bases between. The germline CDR1 and CDR2 sequences are SGHVS and FQNEAQ. The CDR3 sequence: CASSLRPTELETQYF. The CDR3 DNA reads TGTGCCAGCAGCTTAAGGCCGACTGAACTCGAGACCCAGTACTTC.

The table lists this clone with a few counts. V and J are TRBV6-2 or TRBV6-3 and TRBJ2-1; 7 nucleotides match TRBD2. The length of the CDR3 is 16 residues. In germline, CDR1 is MNHEY, CDR2 SVGEGT. The trim removed 2 bases at V and 4 bases at J, leaving 8 bases unmatched. The CDR3 loop is CASSYPSGRGYNEQFF. The CDR3 DNA reads as TGTGCCAGCAGTTACCCTTCGGGGAGGGGATACAATGAGCAGTTCTTC.

V is TRBV18 and J is TRBJ1-4; 7 bases match TRBD1. The V segment lost 5 bases and the J segment 5 bases; nucleotides outside the gene matches: 8. The V gene's germline CDR1 is KGHSH and CDR2 LQKENI. The CDR3 contains 15 residues. This chain's CDR3 is CASSFIGQANEKLFF. As DNA, the CDR3 is TGTGCCAGCTCATTTATTGGACAGGCCAATGAAAAACTGTTTTTT.

CDR3 coding DNA: TGCGCCAGCAGCCCACATCACACGAGCAATCAGCCCCAGCATTTT. This translates into CASSPHHTSNQPQHF. The chain uses TRBV4-3 and TRBJ1-5; no firm D call. Germline V gene lookup returns CDR1 LGHNA and CDR2 YSLEER. Trimming took off 4 bases at V and 1 base at J, with 11 bases between the two ends. The CDR3 is 15 amino acids.

As concerns this clone: A read error may be the cause here, since a much bigger clone is one base away. This chain links TRBV7-9 with TRBJ2-2; 7 nucleotides align to TRBD1. Germline CDR1 is SEHNR and CDR2 is FQNEAQ (reference sequence). The CDR3 runs to 16 residues. The DNA for the CDR3 is TGTACCAGCAGCACCCTTGACAGGGTTGACACCGGGGAGCTGTTTTTT. Its protein product is CTSSTLDRVDTGELFF.

V usage is TRBV28 and J usage is TRBJ2-4; 9 bases line up with TRBD2. Trimming cost V 0 bases and J 6 bases; bases outside gene matches: 9. The CDR3 extends over 17 amino acids. The germline gives CDR1 MDHEN, CDR2 SYDVKM. Written as DNA, the CDR3 is TGTGCCAGCAGTTTATGGTCGGTAGCGGGGGATGGAAACATTCAGTACTTC. Residues: CASSLWSVAGDGNIQYF.

J is TRBJ2-2 and V is TRBV5-1; tentative D call: TRBD2 (6 bases). The germline V gene encodes CDR1 SGHRS and CDR2 YFSETQ. The CDR3 loop spans 16 amino acids. V shed 0 bases and J shed 3 bases, with 12 bases lying between them. Here the CDR3 reads CASSLGRGADTGELFF. CDR3 nucleotides: TGCGCCAGCAGCTTGGGGAGGGGCGCAGACACCGGGGAGCTGTTTTTT. The full variable domain, completed using reference TRBV5-1 and TRBJ2-2, is KAGVTQTPRYLIKTRGQQVTLSCSPISGHRSVSWYQQTPGQGLQFLFEYFSETQRNKGNFPGRFSGRQFSNSRSEMNVSTLELGDSALYLCASSLGRGADTGELFFGEGSRLTVL.

This clone was picked up one time. Other DNA sequences in this sample translate to the same CDR3. V usage is TRBV27 and J usage is TRBJ1-5; 10 positions match TRBD1. Per germline, CDR1 MNHEY and CDR2 SMNVEV (reference sequence). The CDR3 runs 15 residues. V lost 6 bases, J lost 0 bases, and 2 bases stayed unmatched. The CDR3 nucleotides read TGTGCCAGCAGGACAGGGGGCTATAGCAATCAGCCCCAGCATTTT. Protein: CASRTGGYSNQPQHF.

This clone came up a few times. This rearrangement joins TRBV27 to TRBJ1-1; 8 bases agree with TRBD1. The junction had 6 bases not matched to a gene; V was cut back by 6 bases and J by 6 bases. Germline-derived CDR1 and CDR2 are MNHEY and SMNVEV (reference sequence). This CDR3 is built from 13 residues. This chain's CDR3 is CASRDRARAEAFF. DNA of the CDR3: TGTGCCAGCAGGGACAGGGCCCGTGCTGAAGCTTTCTTT.

The gene calls are TRBV7-8 and TRBJ2-1; TRBD1 might be the D (6 bases). Germline CDR1 is SGHVS and CDR2 is FQNEAQ. V lost 0 bases and J lost 8, with 17 bases in between. This CDR3 region has 16 residues. CDR3 region: CASSLALLMGADEQFF. DNA of the CDR3: TGTGCCAGCAGCTTAGCCCTTTTAATGGGGGCCGATGAGCAGTTCTTC.

This rearrangement joins TRBV5-1 to TRBJ2-3, with a possible D match to TRBD2 (5 bases). CDR1 SGHRS and CDR2 YFSETQ come from the germline V gene. The CDR3 loop spans 16 amino acids. V was pared by 5 bases and J by 6 bases, with 22 bases between. CDR3 bases: TGCGCCAGCAGAGCTACAGTAAGCCTCCCGGGGGATACGCAGTATTTT. Encoded protein: CASRATVSLPGDTQYF. Together with reference TRBV5-1 and TRBJ2-3, the CDR3 gives the full variable domain: KAGVTQTPRYLIKTRGQQVTLSCSPISGHRSVSWYQQTPGQGLQFLFEYFSETQRNKGNFPGRFSGRQFSNSRSEMNVSTLELGDSALYLCASRATVSLPGDTQYFGPGTRLTVL.

This chain connects TRBV30 to TRBJ1-6; D possibly corresponds to TRBD1 (6 bases). V gave up 5 bases and J gave up 8 bases, with 10 bases separating them. CDR1 GTSNPN and CDR2 SVGIG come from the germline V gene (reference sequence). The CDR3 contains 12 residues. CDR3 loop: CAWGTPDSPLHF. CDR3 nucleotides: TGTGCCTGGGGGACACCCGATTCACCCCTCCACTTT.

V is TRBV5-1 and J is TRBJ2-3, with D uncertain. This CDR3 has 15 amino acids. Germline values: CDR1 SGHRS, CDR2 YFSETQ. Between the trimmed V and J ends, which lost 2 bases and 0 bases, there was a span of 10 bases. In DNA, the CDR3 is TGCGCCAGCAGCTTCGTCGGGTCAAGCACAGATACGCAGTATTTT. Protein: CASSFVGSSTDTQYF.

The gene calls are TRBV5-1 and TRBJ2-5, with 11 bases fitting TRBD2. Trimming removed 0 bases from V and 5 bases from J; junction bases left unmatched: 12. Germline V gene lookup returns CDR1 SGHRS and CDR2 YFSETQ. The CDR3 totals 18 residues. The DNA for the CDR3 is TGCGCCAGCAGCTTGGACCCGGGACTAGCGGTCGTAGGGGAGACCCAGTACTTC. Residues: CASSLDPGLAVVGETQYF.

The chain joins TRBV5-1 to TRBJ2-2, with 11 nucleotides matching TRBD2. CDR1 is SGHRS, CDR2 YFSETQ, per germline. V gave up 4 bases and J gave up 1 base; unmatched junction bases: 3. The CDR3 sequence is 16 residues long. CDR3 in DNA: TGCGCCAGCAGCGGGGGGACTAGCGGGAACACCGGGGAGCTGTTTTTT. This translates into CASSGGTSGNTGELFF.

The chain is built from TRBV28 and TRBJ2-7, with D perhaps TRBD1 (5 bases). The germline V and J ends were trimmed by 5 bases and 3 bases, with 14 bases remaining between them. The CDR3 is made up of 14 amino acids. From germline, CDR1 is MDHEN and CDR2 SYDVKM. CDR3 in amino acids: CASSPLDRHYEQYF. CDR3 DNA: TGTGCCAGCAGTCCACTCGACAGACACTACGAGCAGTACTTC. The full variable domain, in which reference TRBV28 and TRBJ2-7 provide the parts outside the CDR3, is DVKVTQSSRYLVKRTGEKVFLECVQDMDHENMFWYRQDPGLGLRLIYFSYDVKMKEKGDIPEGYSVSREKKERFSLILESASTNQTSMYLCASSPLDRHYEQYFGPGTRLTVT.

This sequence joins TRBV18 and TRBJ2-3; 8 bases line up with TRBD1. The CDR3 length is 16 residues. V trimming: 3 bases; J trimming: 5 bases; junction bases outside the gene matches: 10. From germline, CDR1 is KGHSH and CDR2 LQKENI. The CDR3 region is CASSPRQGSGIDTQYF. CDR3 nucleotides: TGTGCCAGCTCACCGAGACAGGGGTCTGGTATAGATACGCAGTATTTT.

The chain has TRBV18 and TRBJ1-2; a possible D gene is TRBD1 (6 bases). The CDR3 loop spans 15 amino acids. Trimming took 1 base from V and 6 from J, leaving 15 bases between them. Germline CDR1 reads KGHSH; CDR2 reads LQKENI. For the CDR3, the DNA is TGTGCCAGCTCACCACTCGCAGGGGACCAGGATGGCTACACCTTC. Protein: CASSPLAGDQDGYTF.

This clone was seen a single time. V is TRBV19 and J is TRBJ1-4; D remains unclear. The CDR3 contains 15 residues. The V gene lost 1 base and the J gene lost 2 bases, with 8 bases spanning the gap. CDR1 and CDR2 (germline): LNHDA, SQIVND (reference sequence). CDR3 residues: CASSIAWLTNEKLFF. Written as DNA, the CDR3 is TGTGCCAGTAGTATAGCGTGGCTGACTAATGAAAAACTGTTTTTT.

This clone was seen once. The J gene is TRBJ2-3, the V gene TRBV29-1; 9 bases map to TRBD2. This CDR3 contains 13 residues. Germline values: CDR1 SQVTM, CDR2 ANQGSEA. Trimming cost V 3 bases and J 4 bases; bases outside gene matches: 2. The CDR3 reads CSVDLAGADTQYF. The CDR3 DNA is TGCAGCGTTGATTTAGCGGGAGCAGATACGCAGTATTTT.

The chain carries TRBV4-3 and TRBJ1-3; 9 bases line up with TRBD1. V lost 0 bases and J lost 4; bases outside the gene matches: 4. Germline CDR1 LGHNA, CDR2 YSLEER. CDR3 size: 16 residues. CDR3 nucleotides: TGCGCCAGCAGCCAAGAGACAGGGACAGGGGGAAACACCATATATTTT. Translating gives CASSQETGTGGNTIYF.

This sequence joins TRBV5-1 and TRBJ2-7, with unresolved D. Trimming stripped 0 bases from V and 0 bases from J, with 10 bases between. Per germline, CDR1 SGHRS and CDR2 YFSETQ. The CDR3 runs 15 residues. This CDR3 reads CASSLGQALSYEQYF. In nucleotides, the CDR3 is TGCGCCAGCAGCTTGGGGCAGGCACTCTCCTACGAGCAGTACTTC.

CDR3: CASNGQGGDTQYF. The CDR3 bases are TGTGCCAGCAACGGGCAGGGTGGAGATACGCAGTATTTT. The chain recombines TRBV2 with TRBJ2-3; D may be TRBD1 (5 bases). The CDR3 covers 13 residues. Trimming pared 7 bases from V and 5 bases from J, leaving 13 bases between. Germline-derived CDR1 and CDR2 are SNHLY and FYNNEI.

This rearrangement joins TRBV7-9 to TRBJ1-2; possible D gene TRBD1, 5 bases. The CDR3 consists of 15 residues. CDR1 SEHNR and CDR2 FQNEAQ come from the germline V gene (reference sequence). V was pared by 3 bases and J by 8 bases, with 19 bases between. CDR3 sequence (DNA): TGTGCCAGCAGCTTGGATCTATCCGCAGGGTCAGGCTACACCTTC. Amino acid sequence: CASSLDLSAGSGYTF.

The chain recombines TRBV14 with TRBJ1-1, with unresolved D. CDR1 is SGHDN, CDR2 FVKESK, per germline. The CDR3 has 13 residues. Trimming shortened V by 2 bases and J by 6 bases, and 10 bases separated the two germline ends. The DNA for the CDR3 is TGTGCCAGCAGCCAATCCGGGATCCCTGAAGCTTTCTTT. It encodes CASSQSGIPEAFF.

The table lists this clone with a count of one. This rearrangement joins TRBV5-1 to TRBJ1-1; D remains unclear. The ends were cut back, 5 bases at V and 3 bases at J, with 11 bases in the middle. Germline-derived CDR1 and CDR2 are SGHRS and YFSETQ. This CDR3 spans 13 amino acids. As DNA, the CDR3 is TGCGCCAGCAGTCCTCTCGGGGACACTGAAGCTTTCTTT. This translates into CASSPLGDTEAFF.

This clone was recorded once. The V and J genes are TRBV5-1 and TRBJ2-5; D possibly corresponds to TRBD2 (6 bases). The germline gives CDR1 SGHRS, CDR2 YFSETQ. V was pared by 6 bases and J by 1 base, with 13 bases between. This CDR3 is 14 amino acids long. CDR3: CASTPGLFQETQYF. The CDR3 nucleotides are TGCGCCAGCACCCCCGGACTATTCCAAGAGACCCAGTACTTC.

This chain joins TRBV5-1 and TRBJ2-5; the D gene is possibly TRBD2 (7 bases). The CDR3 spans 15 residues. Germline V gives CDR1 SGHRS, CDR2 YFSETQ. V shed 4 bases and J shed 5 bases, with 18 bases lying between them. CDR3 sequence (DNA): TGCGCCAGCAGCAGTCAGCGCGGGGGCGGCGAGACCCAGTACTTC. It specifies CASSSQRGGGETQYF.

The chain joins TRBV3-1 (or the pseudogene TRBV3-2) to TRBJ1-3, with 9 bases matching TRBD1. Trimming removed 1 base from V and 0 bases from J; junction bases left unmatched: 7. The length of the CDR3 is 18 residues. The germline CDR1 and CDR2 sequences are LGHDT and YNNKEL (reference sequence). In DNA form, the CDR3 reads TGTGCCAGCAGCCAAGTTTGGACAGGGGCTGCCTCTGGAAACACCATATATTTT. Residues: CASSQVWTGAASGNTIYF.

A few counts support this clone. A junction boundary mismatches the germline segment, possibly from a read error. DNA of the CDR3: TGTGCCAGCAGCCCGGGACTAGCCGGGTCTTTT. Amino acids: CASSPGLAGSF. The J gene is TRBJ2-3, the V gene TRBV7-9, with 9 bases fitting TRBD2. The CDR3 consists of 11 residues. Germline V gene data show CDR1 as SEHNR and CDR2 as FQNEAQ (reference sequence).